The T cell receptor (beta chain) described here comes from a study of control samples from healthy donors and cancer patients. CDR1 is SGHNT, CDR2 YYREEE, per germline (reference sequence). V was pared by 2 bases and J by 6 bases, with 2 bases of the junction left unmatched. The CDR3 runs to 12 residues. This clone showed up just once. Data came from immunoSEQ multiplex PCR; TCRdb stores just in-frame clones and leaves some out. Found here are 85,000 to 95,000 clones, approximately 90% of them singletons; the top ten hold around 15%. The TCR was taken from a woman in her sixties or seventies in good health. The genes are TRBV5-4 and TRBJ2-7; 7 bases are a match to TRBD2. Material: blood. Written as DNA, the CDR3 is TGTGCCAGCAGCTTAACGGGGGGCGAGCAGTACTTC. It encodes CASSLTGGEQYF.